This T cell receptor beta chain emerged from a study of naive and memory T cell subsets. Study results and limitations: Clonotypes here are unpaired alpha or beta chain sequences.

This clonotype was counted only a few times. Its antigen remains unknown. Separate alpha and beta amplification began at the second PCR step. Cells stained for CD3, CD4, CD8, CD45RA, CD27 and viability were sorted into four CD45RA/CD27 subsets. The CDR3 loop spans 17 amino acids. V lost 4 bases to trimming and J lost 2 bases; unmatched junction nucleotides: 6. Germline CDR1 reads SGHAT; CDR2 reads FQNNGV. Two oligonucleotides, mixed equimolar, formed the beta constant-region primer covering TRBC1 and TRBC2. Nested alpha and beta constant-region primers with the SP2 primer drove four PCR rounds on ligated cDNA. A 12-nucleotide UMI and the SP2 primer were added to the cDNA 3' end by oligonucleotide ligation. In TCRdb, the UMI-ligation and nested PCR reads were re-called with MiXCR into one record per CDR3 protein. The profile shows 95,000 to 150,000 distinct CDR3 sequences, 36% of them singletons.

The source is a human donor in good health. The chain recombines TRBV11-2 with TRBJ2-6, with TRBD1 matching over 9 bases. Sequenced material: central memory CD4+ T cells from blood. The chain's CDR3 is CASSSQGALTGANVLTF. The CDR3 DNA is TGTGCCAGCAGCTCACAGGGGGCGCTAACTGGGGCCAACGTCCTGACTTTC. Using reference TRBV11-2 and TRBJ2-6 for the parts outside the CDR3, the full variable domain is EAGVAQSPRYKIIEKRQSVAFWCNPISGHATLYWYQQILGQGPKLLIQFQNNGVVDDSQLPKDRFSAERLKGVDSTLKIQPAKLEDSAVYLCASSSQGALTGANVLTFGAGSRLTVL.